The T cell receptor (beta chain) under discussion was sequenced for a study of blood T cell repertoires in COVID-19. Here immunoSEQ multiplex PCR was the method, and the copy in TCRdb shows in-frame clones only, minus some. The table lists fewer than 250,000 clones, about 85% of them singletons. The sequenced sample was peripheral blood. This clonotype was sampled from a woman aged 55-69 years with active or convalescent COVID-19.

The chain's CDR3 is CASRLQGSGYTF. In DNA, the CDR3 is TGTGCCAGCAGACTACAGGGGAGTGGCTACACCTTC. This chain connects TRBV6-5 to TRBJ1-2; TRBD1 aligns across 7 bases. The V segment lost 6 bases and the J segment 7 bases; nucleotides outside the gene matches: 5. Looked up from germline, CDR1 is MNHEY and CDR2 is SVGAGI. The CDR3 has 12 amino acids.